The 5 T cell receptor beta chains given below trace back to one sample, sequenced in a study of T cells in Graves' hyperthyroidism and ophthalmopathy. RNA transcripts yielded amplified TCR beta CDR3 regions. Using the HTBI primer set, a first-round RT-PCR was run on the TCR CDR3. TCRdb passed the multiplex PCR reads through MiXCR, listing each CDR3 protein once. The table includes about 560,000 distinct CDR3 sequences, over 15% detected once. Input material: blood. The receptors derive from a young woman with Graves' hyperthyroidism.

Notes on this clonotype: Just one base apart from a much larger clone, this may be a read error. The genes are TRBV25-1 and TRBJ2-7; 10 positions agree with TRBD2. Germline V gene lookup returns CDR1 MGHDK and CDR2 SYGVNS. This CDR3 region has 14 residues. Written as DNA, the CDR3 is TGTGCCAGCAGTGAACTAGCGGGAGTTGACGATCAGTACTTC. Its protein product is CASSELAGVDDQYF.

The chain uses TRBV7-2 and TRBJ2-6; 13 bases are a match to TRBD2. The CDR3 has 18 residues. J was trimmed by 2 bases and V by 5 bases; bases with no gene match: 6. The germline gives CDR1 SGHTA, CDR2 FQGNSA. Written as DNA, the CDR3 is TGTGCCAGCAGCCCAACGGGACTAGCGGGAACTGGGGCCAACGTCCTGACTTTC. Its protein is CASSPTGLAGTGANVLTF.

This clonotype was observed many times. The CDR3 DNA follows: TGTGCCAGCAGTGAATTCAGGGTCCGAGGGACTGAAGCTTTCTTT. Translated: CASSEFRVRGTEAFF. The chain is built from TRBV6-1 and TRBJ1-1; possible D gene TRBD1, 5 bases. CDR1 MNHNS and CDR2 SASEGT come from the germline V gene. The CDR3 totals 15 residues. Trimming removed 2 bases at V and 5 bases at J, with 15 bases between.

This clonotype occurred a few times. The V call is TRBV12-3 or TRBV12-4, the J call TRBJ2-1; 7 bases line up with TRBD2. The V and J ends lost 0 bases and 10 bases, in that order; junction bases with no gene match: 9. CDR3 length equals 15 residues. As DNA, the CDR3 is TGTGCCAGCAGTTTAGCGAATTGGGGGGGGGGGGAGCAGTTCTTC. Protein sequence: CASSLANWGGGEQFF.

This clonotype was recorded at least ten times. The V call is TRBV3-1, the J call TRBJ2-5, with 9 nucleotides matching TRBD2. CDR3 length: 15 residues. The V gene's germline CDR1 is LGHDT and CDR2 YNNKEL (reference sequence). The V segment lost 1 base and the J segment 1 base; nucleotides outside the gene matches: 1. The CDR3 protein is CASSQGLAAQETQYF. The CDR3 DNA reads TGTGCCAGCAGCCAAGGACTAGCGGCCCAAGAGACCCAGTACTTC.